These T cell receptor beta chains were read from a single sample in a study of blood T cell repertoires in COVID-19. The table came from immunoSEQ multiplex PCR; TCRdb's copy has only in-frame clones and leaves some out. The sample lists about 230,000 clones; 80% to 90% were seen once. The sequenced sample was peripheral blood. The receptors were sampled from a man aged 45-65 years with COVID-19, enrolled during active disease. The CDR3 runs from the conserved cysteine through the conserved F or W. A D gene is named only where the DNA matches it firmly. Expanded clones are given a class, and other clones once, few, many or no size at all.

v_gene	j_gene	abundance	d_gene	CDR3nt	CDR3aa
TRBV6-2/TRBV6-3	TRBJ2-2	.	TRBD2	TGTGCCAGCAGTTCGCCTAGCGGCGCGAACACCGGGGAGCTGTTTTTT	CASSSPSGANTGELFF
TRBV9	TRBJ2-1	.	TRBD2	TGTGCCAGCAGCGCTCGGACTAGCGGGATTGGTGGCTCCTACAATGAGCAGTTCTTC	CASSARTSGIGGSYNEQFF
TRBV15	TRBJ1-1	.	TRBD1	TGTGCCACCGACAGGGGAATGAACACTGAAGCTTTCTTT	CATDRGMNTEAFF
TRBV5-6	TRBJ2-7	.	.	TGTGCCAGCAGCTTGGTGGGCTCTTCCTACGAGCAGTACTTC	CASSLVGSSYEQYF
TRBV4-2	TRBJ1-1	.	.	TGTGCCAGCAGCCAAGAGGGACAAGCAATCGGAGCCACTGAAGCTTTCTTT	CASSQEGQAIGATEAFF
TRBV19	TRBJ1-4	.	TRBD1	TGTGCCAGTAGTAATCCAGGGGGCGTTACTGAAAAACTGTTTTTT	CASSNPGGVTEKLFF
TRBV5-6	TRBJ2-4	.	TRBD2	TGTGCCAGCAGCTTTGGACTAGTAACGAACATTCAGTACTTC	CASSFGLVTNIQYF
TRBV11-2	TRBJ2-7	few	.	TGTGCCAGCAGCTTTGTAGGGGGAAGGAGCTCCTACGAGCAGTACTTC	CASSFVGGRSSYEQYF
TRBV7-9	TRBJ2-7	few	TRBD2	TGTGCCAGCAGCCCTGGATTTAGCGGGACAAACTCCTACGAGCAGTACTTC	CASSPGFSGTNSYEQYF
TRBV3-1/TRBV3-2	TRBJ2-3	once	.	TGTGCCAGCAGCCAAGGAGGGAGGTGGGGAGATACGCAGTATTTT	CASSQGGRWGDTQYF
TRBV18	TRBJ2-1	.	TRBD2	TGTGCCAGCCAGAGCGGGATCGACAATGAGCAGTTCTTC	CASQSGIDNEQFF
TRBV9	TRBJ1-1	few	.	TGTGCCAGCAGCGTATCACAGAGCACTGAAGCTTTCTTT	CASSVSQSTEAFF
TRBV18	TRBJ2-2	.	TRBD2	TGTGCCAGCTCACCCCCTTACGGTGCTAGCGGGAGTTTGACCGGGGAGCTGTTTTTT	CASSPPYGASGSLTGELFF
TRBV18	TRBJ2-5	.	TRBD2	TGTGCCAGCTCCGCGCGGGGGGATCAAGAGACCCAGTACTTC	CASSARGDQETQYF
TRBV5-6	TRBJ2-5	.	TRBD1	TGTGCCAGCAGCTTGGGGTGGGGGACAGGACAGTACCAAGAGACCCAGTACTTC	CASSLGWGTGQYQETQYF
TRBV9	TRBJ2-5	.	TRBD1	TGTGCCAGCAGCCTCGGACAGGGGCTTTTTGAGACCCAGTACTTC	CASSLGQGLFETQYF
TRBV28	TRBJ2-5	.	.	TGTGCCAGCAGTTTTGGGGGGATGAACCAAGAGACCCAGTACTTC	CASSFGGMNQETQYF
TRBV20-1	TRBJ2-1	.	.	TGCAGTGCTCACAGTTATGATGAGCAGTTCTTC	CSAHSYDEQFF
TRBV4-1	TRBJ2-1	.	TRBD2	TGCGCCAGCAGCCAAGGGGGGGGATCCTACAATGAGCAGTTCTTC	CASSQGGGSYNEQFF